Detailed here is one TCR beta chain. What it binds is not known. As to time point: persistent/refractory GD, antithyroid drugs over 5 years with positive TRAb. TCR sequences were obtained from RNA taken from PBMCs. These data are taken from a study of regulatory T cells in long-lasting Graves disease. Study-level results: TRBV28 was favored in persistent disease, as were TRBJ1-2 and TRBJ2-5. Persistent patients shared more public clonotypes (over 2,500) than new patients (approximately 1,000).

CDR3 length: 16 amino acids. Germline lookup yields CDR1 SGHDN and CDR2 FVKESK. V was clipped by 1 base and J by 4 bases, with 16 bases between them. Through Arm-PCR of CDR3 regions and iRepertoire HTBI primers, TCR beta libraries were built. MiXCR was run by TCRdb on the multiplex PCR reads, yielding one entry per CDR3 protein. The data show 420,000 or so distinct CDR3 sequences, around 22% seen once. The sample in question was peripheral blood mononuclear cells (PBMCs), obtained when the disease was refractory, from a patient treated with antithyroid drugs. The receptor comes from a female donor with Graves disease. The rearrangement links TRBV14 to TRBJ1-2; D possibly corresponds to TRBD1 (5 bases). DNA of the CDR3: TGTGCCAGCAGCCAAGGCTCCTTTGACAGTTTCTATGGCTACACCTTC. Protein product: CASSQGSFDSFYGYTF.